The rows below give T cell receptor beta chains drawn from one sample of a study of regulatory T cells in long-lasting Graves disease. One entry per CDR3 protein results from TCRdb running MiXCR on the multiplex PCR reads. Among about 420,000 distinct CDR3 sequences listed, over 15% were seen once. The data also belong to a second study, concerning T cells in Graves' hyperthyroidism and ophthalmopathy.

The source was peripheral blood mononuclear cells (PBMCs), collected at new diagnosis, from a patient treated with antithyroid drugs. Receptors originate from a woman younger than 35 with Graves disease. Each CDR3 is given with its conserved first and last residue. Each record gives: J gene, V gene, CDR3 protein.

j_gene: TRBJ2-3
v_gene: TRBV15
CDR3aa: CATSSPGGDQFTDTQYF

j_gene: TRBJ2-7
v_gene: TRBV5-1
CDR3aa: CASSLTRLGEQYF

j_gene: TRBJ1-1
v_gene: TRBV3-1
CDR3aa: CASRHLPGQGGNTEAFF

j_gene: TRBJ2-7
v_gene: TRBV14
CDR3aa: CASSQEGLGYYEQYF

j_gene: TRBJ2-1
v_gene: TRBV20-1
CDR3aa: CSARGLAEYNEQFF

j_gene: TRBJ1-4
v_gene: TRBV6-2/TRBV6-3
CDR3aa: CASSYSGGGSEKLFF

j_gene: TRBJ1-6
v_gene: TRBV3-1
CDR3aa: CASSQGGAGSPLHF

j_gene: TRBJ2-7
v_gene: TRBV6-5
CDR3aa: CASSYSIASSREQYF

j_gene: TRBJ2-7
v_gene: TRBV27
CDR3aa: CASSFAGGSYEQYF

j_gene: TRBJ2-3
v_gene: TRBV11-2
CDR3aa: CASNNRERTDTQYF

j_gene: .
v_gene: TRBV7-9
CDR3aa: CASSLEGDSQETQYF

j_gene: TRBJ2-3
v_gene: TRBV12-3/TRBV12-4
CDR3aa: CASSYLDTRYF

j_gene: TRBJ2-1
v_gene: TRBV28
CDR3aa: CASSSALEQFF

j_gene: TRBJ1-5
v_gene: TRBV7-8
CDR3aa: CASSLASRAGNQPQHF

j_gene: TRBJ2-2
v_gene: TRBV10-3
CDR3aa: CAISGGNTGELFF

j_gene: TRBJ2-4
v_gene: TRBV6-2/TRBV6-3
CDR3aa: CASSYSTGNIQYF

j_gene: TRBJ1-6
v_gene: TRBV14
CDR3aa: CASSQGSRNSPLHF

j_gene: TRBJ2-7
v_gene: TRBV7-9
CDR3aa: CASSLFGERQYF

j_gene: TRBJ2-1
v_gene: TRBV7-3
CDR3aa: CASSSYGRTSGSRNEQFF

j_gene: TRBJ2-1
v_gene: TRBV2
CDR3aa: CASSLYAGQGTYNEQFF

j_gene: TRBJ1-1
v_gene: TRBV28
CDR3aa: CASSLTHPGQNTEAFF

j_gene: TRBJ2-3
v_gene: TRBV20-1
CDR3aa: CSARVELAGGGVDLTDTQYF

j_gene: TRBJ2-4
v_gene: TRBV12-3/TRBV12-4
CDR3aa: CASNRVAYNEQYF

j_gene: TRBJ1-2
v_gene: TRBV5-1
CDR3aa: CASSQPDTNYGYTF

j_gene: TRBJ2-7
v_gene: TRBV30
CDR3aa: CAADPTGSYEQYF

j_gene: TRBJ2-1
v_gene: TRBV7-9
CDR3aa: CASSPRTSGTTGEQFF

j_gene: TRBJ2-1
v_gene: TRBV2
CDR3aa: CASTRTSGYYNEQFF

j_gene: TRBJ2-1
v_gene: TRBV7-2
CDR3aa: CASSLERGSYNEQFF

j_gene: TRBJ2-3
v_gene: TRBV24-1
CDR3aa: CATSDAAVSSTDTQYF

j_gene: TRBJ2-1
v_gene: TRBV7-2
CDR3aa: CASSLKRFEQFF

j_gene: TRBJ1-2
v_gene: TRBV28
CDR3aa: CASSLVGSGYGYTF

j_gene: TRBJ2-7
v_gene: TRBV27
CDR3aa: CASSWTSGPTYEQYF

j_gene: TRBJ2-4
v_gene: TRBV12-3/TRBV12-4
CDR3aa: CASSSYAGTSGSGAKNIQYF

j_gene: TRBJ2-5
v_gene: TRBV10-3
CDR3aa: CAISDPGQGYAETQYF

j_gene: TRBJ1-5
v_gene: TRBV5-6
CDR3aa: CASSLATSQPQHF

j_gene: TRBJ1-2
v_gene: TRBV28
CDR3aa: CASSLQGALGGYTF

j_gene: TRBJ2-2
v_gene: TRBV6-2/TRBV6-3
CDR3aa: CASSYSHENTGELFF

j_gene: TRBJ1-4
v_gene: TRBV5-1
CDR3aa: CASSLGSGGFNEKLFF

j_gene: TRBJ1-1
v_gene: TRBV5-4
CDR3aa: CASSLGEGPAFF

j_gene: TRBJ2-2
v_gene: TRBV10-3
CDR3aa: CAISEIDKNTGELFF

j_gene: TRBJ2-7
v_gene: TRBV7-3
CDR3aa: CASSSGQRTSEQYF

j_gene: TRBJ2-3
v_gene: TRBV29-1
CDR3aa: CSVDRTSEGHTDTQYF

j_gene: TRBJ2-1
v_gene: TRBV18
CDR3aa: CASSPTGNNEQFF

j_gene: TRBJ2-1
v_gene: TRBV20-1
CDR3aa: CSTTTATTSNEQFF

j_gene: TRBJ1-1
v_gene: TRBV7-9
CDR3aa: CASSPGQGMNTEAFF

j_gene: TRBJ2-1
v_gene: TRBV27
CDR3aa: CASSLTLAENEQFF

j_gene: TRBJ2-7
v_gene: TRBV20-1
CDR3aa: CSAPKQGGGLMEQYF

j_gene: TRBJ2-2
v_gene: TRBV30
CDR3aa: CAWSRTSGRAFTGELFF

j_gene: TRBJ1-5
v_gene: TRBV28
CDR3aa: CASSLVQGGIQPQHF